The clone carrying this TCR beta chain has only a few counts. The data stem from a study of blood T cell repertoires in COVID-19. The CDR3 contains 16 residues. Germline lookup yields CDR1 MNHEY and CDR2 SMNVEV (reference sequence). The germline V and J ends were trimmed by 1 base and 3 bases, with 15 bases remaining between them. Original analysis: Quantification of nucleated cells was approximated via reference gene primer amplification. Repertoires were generated with immunoSEQ multiplex PCR, while TCRdb's copy carries only in-frame clones and drops some. The V and J calls and clone size come from that table; D and trimming were worked out from the DNA. The sample gives around 230,000 clones, roughly 85% of which show up once; about 2.5% is in the top ten.

This clonotype was sampled from a woman in her 70s with active or convalescent COVID-19. The chain combines TRBV27 with TRBJ1-2, with a tentative D call TRBD1 (5 bases). Sequenced: peripheral blood. The CDR3 region has the DNA TGTGCCAGCAGTTTATATCCGGGACTTGGAGACTATGGCTACACCTTC. Protein product: CASSLYPGLGDYGYTF.